The subject of this entry is one TCR beta chain. Its antigen is not known. Naive or memory CD4+ cells were cultured 1:1 with T cell-depleted PBMCs plus CEF. This entry is derived from a study of CD4 T cells in relation to SARS-CoV-2 and coronaviruses. Findings and caveats of the study: SARS-CoV-2-driven expansion was significantly weaker in crossreactive than monoreactive clones. Roughly 65% of donors had memory CD4+ clonotypes crossrecognizing SARS-CoV-2 and common cold coronavirus spike.

With V trimmed by 3 bases and J by 5 bases, 2 bases remained unmatched. In germline, CDR1 is MGHDK, CDR2 SYGVNS. The CDR3 contains 14 residues. Sequenced by immunoSEQ multiplex PCR; TCRdb stores in-frame clones only, minus some. The data show over 40,000 clones, around 82% seen once. The chain employs TRBV25-1 and TRBJ2-2, with TRBD2 identical over 8 bases. This TCR was sampled from an adult with COVID-19. The sample was naive CD4+ T cells from PBMCs, cultured in vitro. The subset is: naive CD4+ T cells isolated by negative enrichment. CDR3 nucleotide sequence: TGTGCCAGCAGTGACCAGCGGGAGACCGGGGAGCTGTTTTTT. Encoded protein: CASSDQRETGELFF.